This T cell receptor beta chain appears in the sequencing data of a study of T cells after yellow fever vaccination. The study's findings and limits: Booster samples showed a return of most primary-vaccination clones (roughly 96% CD4, approximately 88% CD8). A small proportion of clonotypes was detected in both the CD4 and CD8 compartments.

Trimming removed 1 base from V and 1 base from J, with 8 bases in between. The germline CDR1 and CDR2 sequences are SEHNR and FQNEAQ (reference sequence). CDR3 length: 14 residues. A process of 5'RACE template switching, which added a universal primer site and UMIs, was used to make TCR cDNA. Each CDR3 protein is one row after TCRdb ran MiXCR on the 5' RACE reads. The data show roughly 49,000 distinct CDR3 sequences, 7% to 9% seen once. This clonotype came up many times. What it binds is not known. This TCR came from a man between 18 and 29 years old who received the YFV17D yellow fever vaccine. This material consisted of CD8+ T cells sorted from PBMCs, taken roughly 14 days after the first yellow fever vaccination. The chain links TRBV7-9 to TRBJ2-7; D not certain. The CDR3 protein is CASSLGPLSYEQYF. DNA for the CDR3: TGTGCCAGCAGCTTAGGCCCGTTATCCTACGAGCAGTACTTC. The variable domain in full, with the rest retrieved from reference TRBV7-9 and TRBJ2-7, is DTGVSQNPRHKITKRGQNVTFRCDPISEHNRLYWYRQTLGQGPEFLTYFQNEAQLEKSRLLSDRFSAERPKGSFSTLEIQRTEQGDSAMYLCASSLGPLSYEQYFGPGTRLTVT.